This T cell receptor beta chain was recovered during a study of blood T cell repertoires in COVID-19. Study-wide background: Samples came from the United States, Italy and Spain, spanning acute and convalescent COVID-19. T cells, B-cell-depleted T cells, or PBMCs provided the cDNA or gDNA that served as material.

The table lists this clone with a count of one. This CDR3 region has 12 residues. With 5 bases removed from V and 5 bases from J, the gap between germline ends came to 6 bases. Germline values: CDR1 MDHEN, CDR2 SYDVKM. In the source study's methods: The authors estimated nucleated cell counts from reference gene primer amplification. Produced via immunoSEQ multiplex PCR; TCRdb's table is partial and in-frame only. D and trimming were read from the DNA, whereas the V and J calls and clone size are those reported in that table. Of approximately 20,000 clones listed, 70% to 90% are singletons. Sequencing was done on a sample of peripheral blood. The receptor comes from a man older than 75 with acute or convalescent COVID-19. This chain links TRBV28 with TRBJ2-2, with unresolved D. In DNA, the CDR3 is TGTGCCAGCAGTCGTAGTACCGGGGAGCTGTTTTTT. Translating it yields CASSRSTGELFF.